Presented here are 24 T cell receptor beta chains from one specimen sequenced in a study of patients and donors after allogeneic stem cell transplantation. MiXCR, applied by TCRdb to the RT-PCR reads, yields one record per CDR3 protein. The data contain 390,000 or so distinct CDR3 sequences, approximately 16% of them singletons. The material sequenced was blood, either unsorted or a sorted T cell fraction (not recorded which). The origin of the receptors is a human donor who was either an allogeneic HSCT recipient or a stem cell or donor lymphocyte infusion donor (not recorded which). It is not recorded whose cells these are; they may come from a transplant donor.

V and J are TRBV19 and TRBJ2-7; 9 nucleotides match TRBD2. The length of the CDR3 is 16 residues. The germline V gene has CDR1 LNHDA and CDR2 SQIVND (reference sequence). V gave up 0 bases and J gave up 2 bases; unmatched junction bases: 5. The CDR3 region has the DNA TGTGCCAGTAGTATAGATCTAGCGGGACACCCCTACGAGCAGTACTTC. Protein product: CASSIDLAGHPYEQYF.

A note on this clonotype: With a much larger clone just one base away, this may be a read error. V is TRBV4-3 and J is TRBJ1-1; maybe TRBD1 (6 bases). This CDR3 region has 17 residues. CDR1 is LGHNA and CDR2 is YSLEER in the germline V gene. The DNA of the CDR3 is TGCGCCAGCAACCAACGTCTCATACAGGGCATGAACACTGAAGCTTTCTTT. This gives the protein CASNQRLIQGMNTEAFF.

This chain links TRBV5-1 with TRBJ2-3; 7 nucleotides match TRBD2. CDR1 and CDR2 (germline): SGHRS, YFSETQ. After removal of 1 base from V and 6 bases from J, the junction contained 14 bases not matched to a gene. CDR3 length: 17 residues. CDR3 protein: CASSLWASGVGSDTQYF. CDR3 DNA: TGCGCCAGCAGCTTGTGGGCTAGCGGAGTCGGGTCCGATACGCAGTATTTT.

In its sample, this clonotype was seen a few times. This chain connects TRBV6-1 to TRBJ1-2, with 10 nucleotides matching TRBD1. The CDR3 length is 13 residues. Germline trimming cut 7 bases from V and 6 bases from J; bases unmatched to any gene: 5. CDR1 MNHNS and CDR2 SASEGT come from the germline V gene. The CDR3 nucleotides read TGTGCCAGCAATCGCGACAGGGGGCATGGCTACACCTTC. It is translated as CASNRDRGHGYTF.

This sequence joins TRBV5-1 and TRBJ1-4, with no clear D. V was shortened by 4 bases and J by 5 bases, with 12 bases between the two germline ends. Germline V lookup: CDR1 SGHRS, CDR2 YFSETQ. The CDR3 spans 14 residues. CDR3 in DNA: TGCGCCAGCAGCGGAATGGGAGGAAATGAAAAACTGTTTTTT. As protein: CASSGMGGNEKLFF.

This clonotype was found a few times. V usage is TRBV7-9 and J usage is TRBJ1-6; D unclear. CDR1 is SEHNR and CDR2 is FQNEAQ in the germline V gene (reference sequence). V lost 5 bases and J 7 bases, leaving 9 bases between the germline ends. There are 13 residues in the CDR3. Written as DNA, the CDR3 is TGTGCCAGCAGCCCAATCGGGAATTCACCCCTCCACTTT. Protein product: CASSPIGNSPLHF.

This clonotype was detected only a few times. This chain uses TRBV4-1 with TRBJ2-5, with D uncertain. Trimming left V 4 bases short and J 6 bases short, with 27 bases between. The germline V gene has CDR1 MGHRA and CDR2 YSYEKL. The CDR3 totals 18 residues. The DNA for the CDR3 is TGCGCCAGCAGCCCTTCCTTACTGACATCTCGGACCTTCCAGACCCAGTACTTC. As protein: CASSPSLLTSRTFQTQYF.

The sample holds a few counts of this clonotype. The rearrangement joins TRBV4-1 to TRBJ1-2; 8 bases agree with TRBD1. The CDR3 is made up of 13 amino acids. CDR1 is MGHRA and CDR2 is YSYEKL in the germline V gene. V lost 2 bases and J lost 7; bases outside the gene matches: 3. The DNA of the CDR3 is TGCGCCAGCAGCCAATCGGACAGGGTTGGCTACACCTTC. This codes for CASSQSDRVGYTF.

This clonotype occurred many times. The chain joins TRBV12-3 or TRBV12-4 to TRBJ2-2; 7 nucleotides line up with TRBD1. The junction had 15 bases not matched to a gene; V was cut back by 8 bases and J by 6 bases. The length of the CDR3 is 16 residues. CDR3 protein: CASYLRGHLGPGELFF. In DNA, the CDR3 is TGTGCCAGCTATTTGAGGGGGCACTTAGGACCCGGGGAGCTGTTTTTT.

This sequence joins TRBV3-1 and TRBJ1-1; weak D call: TRBD1 (6 bases). With 4 bases removed from V and 10 bases from J, the gap between germline ends came to 22 bases. CDR3 length: 15 amino acids. The germline gives CDR1 LGHDT, CDR2 YNNKEL (reference sequence). The CDR3 DNA reads as TGTGCCAGCAGCCGAGCCTCTACAGGGCGGGTTGGAGCTTTCTTT. This sequence encodes CASSRASTGRVGAFF.

The chain joins TRBV20-1 to TRBJ2-1; the match to TRBD2 covers 9 bases. The CDR3 extends over 16 amino acids. Losses at the gene ends were 0 bases for V and 2 bases for J; bases not matched to a gene: 5. Per germline, CDR1 DFQATT and CDR2 SNEGSKA (reference sequence). The CDR3 loop reads CSARDAAGGPYNEQFF. Here the CDR3 DNA reads TGCAGTGCTAGAGATGCGGCGGGAGGGCCCTACAATGAGCAGTTCTTC.

V and J are TRBV7-9 and TRBJ2-3; TRBD2 agrees at 8 bases. Unmatched junction bases numbered 12, after V lost 10 bases and J lost 0 bases. Germline-derived CDR1 and CDR2 are SEHNR and FQNEAQ (reference sequence). The CDR3 is made up of 16 amino acids. The CDR3 region is CATYLLAASSTDTQYF. The CDR3 coding sequence is TGTGCCACGTACCTACTAGCGGCGTCTAGCACAGATACGCAGTATTTT.

The rearrangement joins TRBV2 to TRBJ2-5; 8 bases align to TRBD2. Per the germline V gene, CDR1 is SNHLY and CDR2 is FYNNEI. V shed 3 bases, J shed 3 bases, and the junction held 9 bases outside the gene matches. CDR3 length equals 16 residues. The CDR3 nucleotides read TGTGCCAGCAGTGATTTCAGGGAGCGGGGGAAAGAGACCCAGTACTTC. It specifies CASSDFRERGKETQYF.

The chain carries TRBV19 and TRBJ1-6; perhaps TRBD1 as D (5 bases). The CDR3 totals 14 residues. CDR1 and CDR2 from the germline V gene are LNHDA and SQIVND (reference sequence). Trimming removed 10 bases at V and 7 bases at J, with 17 bases between. The CDR3 spells CATEAGTLNSPLHF. In nucleotides, the CDR3 is TGTGCCACCGAAGCCGGGACGCTGAATTCACCCCTCCACTTT.

This clonotype was recorded a few times. V gene TRBV30 combines with J gene TRBJ2-3, with D unclear. The V end lost 4 bases, the J end lost 3 bases, and 8 bases lay between the germline ends. CDR1 GTSNPN and CDR2 SVGIG come from the germline V gene (reference sequence). The CDR3 consists of 12 residues. DNA for the CDR3: TGTGCCTGGATGGCCTGGACAGATACGCAGTATTTT. Its protein product is CAWMAWTDTQYF.

The rearrangement links TRBV29-1 to TRBJ2-3; D gene uncertain. CDR1 and CDR2 from the germline V gene are SQVTM and ANQGSEA. The ends were cut back, 7 bases at V and 0 bases at J, with 11 bases in the middle. The CDR3 extends over 13 amino acids. CDR3 coding DNA: TGCAGCGCCATGGGTTTTAGCACAGATACGCAGTATTTT. It is translated as CSAMGFSTDTQYF.

This clonotype has at least ten counts. V is TRBV12-3 or TRBV12-4 and J is TRBJ1-4; tentative D call: TRBD1 (6 bases). The ends were cut back, 6 bases at V and 1 base at J, with 15 bases in the middle. This CDR3 contains 16 residues. Here the CDR3 reads CASRRTDLLTNEKLFF. The CDR3, as DNA: TGTGCCAGCAGGAGGACAGACCTACTAACTAATGAAAAACTGTTTTTT.

This clonotype has ten or more counts. This rearrangement joins TRBV19 to TRBJ1-1; D may be TRBD1 (6 bases). CDR1 and CDR2 from the germline V gene are LNHDA and SQIVND (reference sequence). The CDR3 consists of 14 residues. The ends were cut back, 7 bases at V and 0 bases at J, with 12 bases in the middle. CDR3 in amino acids: CASKGGPLNTEAFF. DNA for the CDR3: TGTGCCAGTAAAGGGGGACCACTGAACACTGAAGCTTTCTTT.

This clonotype was found a few times. CDR3 in amino acids: CASSPRSALANYGYTF. CDR3 sequence (DNA): TGTGCCAGCAGCCCCCGGTCGGCCTTAGCTAACTATGGCTACACCTTC. The chain links TRBV9 to TRBJ1-2, with D uncertain. Trimming cost V 4 bases and J 0 bases, with 16 bases left between them. This CDR3 comprises 16 residues. Germline V gives CDR1 SGDLS, CDR2 YYNGEE.

The gene calls are TRBV15 and TRBJ1-1; the match to TRBD1 covers 8 bases. Germline V CDR1 and CDR2: LNHNV, YYDKDF (reference sequence). CDR3 length: 17 amino acids. The J segment lost 1 base and the V segment lost 1 base, leaving 8 bases of the junction unmatched. For the CDR3, the DNA is TGTGCCACCAGCAGAGCTTGGACAGGGAAAACGAACACTGAAGCTTTCTTT. It is translated as CATSRAWTGKTNTEAFF.

The CDR3 spells CASNIAGGSYEQYF. DNA for the CDR3: TGTGCCAGCAACATAGCGGGAGGATCCTACGAGCAGTACTTC. The chain recombines TRBV7-2 with TRBJ2-7; 10 bases match TRBD2. V dropped 7 bases and J dropped 1; count of bases not matched to a gene: 4. The CDR3 covers 14 residues. Germline V CDR1 and CDR2: SGHTA, FQGNSA.

The chain joins TRBV5-1 to TRBJ2-7, with D maybe TRBD1 (6 bases). The CDR3 is made up of 14 amino acids. Germline V gene lookup returns CDR1 SGHRS and CDR2 YFSETQ. V lost 4 bases and J 0 bases, leaving 11 bases between the germline ends. The CDR3 region has the DNA TGCGCCAGCAGCATGGACAGAGACTCCTACGAGCAGTACTTC. Protein: CASSMDRDSYEQYF.

The CDR3 reads CASSRILAGEYEQYF. The CDR3 nucleotides are TGTGCCAGCAGCCGTATACTAGCGGGAGAGTACGAGCAGTACTTC. This chain uses TRBV5-5 with TRBJ2-7, with 11 bases fitting TRBD2. The CDR3 totals 15 residues. Per germline, CDR1 SGHKS and CDR2 YYEKEE (reference sequence). V lost 4 bases, J lost 4 bases, and 7 bases stayed unmatched. Supplemented by reference TRBV5-5 and TRBJ2-7, the full variable domain reads DAGVTQSPTHLIKTRGQQVTLRCSPISGHKSVSWYQQVLGQGPQFIFQYYEKEERGRGNFPDRFSARQFPNYSSELNVNALLLGDSALYLCASSRILAGEYEQYFGPGTRLTVT.

The rearrangement joins TRBV4-2 to TRBJ2-7; TRBD1 aligns across 7 bases. This CDR3 region has 16 residues. V trimming: 3 bases; J trimming: 2 bases; junction bases outside the gene matches: 10. CDR1 and CDR2 from the germline V gene are LGHNA and YNFKEQ. The CDR3 DNA reads as TGTGCCAGCAGCCAGTTAGACAGGGCTTTAACCTACGAGCAGTACTTC. Its translation is CASSQLDRALTYEQYF.